Listed below are T cell receptor beta chains from one sample, sequenced in a study of CD8 T cells in ankylosing spondylitis. From the 5' RACE reads, TCRdb called clonotypes with MiXCR, one entry per CDR3 protein. The sample records around 120,000 distinct CDR3 sequences, roughly 8.8% being singletons. The sample consisted of blood, either unsorted or a sorted T cell fraction (not recorded which). The receptors here all came from a male donor with ankylosing spondylitis or in good health (not recorded which). Each CDR3 is given without its conserved first and last residue. The order of the fields is CDR3 length, V gene, J gene, CDR3 protein.

12,TRBV20-1,TRBJ1-1,SPRTGGGNTEAF
14,TRBV20-1,TRBJ2-2,SAPRGTSGPTGELF
12,TRBV5-1,TRBJ2-7,ASSFGIGAYEQY
10,TRBV20-1,TRBJ2-1,SARGLVGEQF
17,TRBV5-1,TRBJ2-3,ASSLGTSGITGGTDTQY
10,TRBV29-1,TRBJ2-5,SLGTQGETQY
19,TRBV25-1,TRBJ2-7,ASSLSFVRQREGATMYEQY
13,TRBV28,TRBJ2-3,ASSPRGGSRDTQY
13,TRBV6-5,TRBJ2-2,ASSFRTFGTGELF
11,TRBV27,TRBJ2-5,ASSTRYQETQY
12,TRBV18,TRBJ1-2,ASSPSGQRYGYT
14,TRBV12-3/TRBV12-4,TRBJ2-1,ASSPLGGRAYNEQF
12,TRBV20-1,TRBJ2-3,SASLAGAKYTQY
14,TRBV7-9,TRBJ2-1,ASSLANLLVVNEQF
13,TRBV5-1,TRBJ1-2,ASSWTGGLGYGYT
12,TRBV19,TRBJ2-7,ASSTRQGRYEQY
15,TRBV4-1,TRBJ2-2,ASSQAFGGRNTGELF
14,TRBV7-2,TRBJ2-1,ASSMVAGVIYNEQF
12,TRBV28,TRBJ1-5,ASSSGRSNQPQH
14,TRBV4-3,TRBJ2-2,ASSQDRDRATGELF
12,TRBV5-1,TRBJ2-7,ASSPTGTPYEQY
12,TRBV5-1,TRBJ2-5,ASSLLQVGETQY
13,TRBV12-3/TRBV12-4,TRBJ2-5,ASSLWTSATETQY
14,TRBV4-2,TRBJ2-7,ASSQDSGPQRREQY
11,TRBV20-1,TRBJ2-3,SASSGGTDTQY
14,TRBV7-2,TRBJ2-7,ASSSAYLAGAYEQY
13,TRBV20-1,TRBJ1-6,SARLMVQGWSPLH
15,TRBV12-3/TRBV12-4,TRBJ2-1,ASSLTPPSGRYNEQF
12,TRBV7-8,TRBJ1-3,ASSPRGSGNTIY
11,TRBV7-2,TRBJ2-6,ASSFFGANVLT
15,TRBV5-1,TRBJ2-6,ASTPTGLRSGANVLT
13,TRBV12-3/TRBV12-4,TRBJ2-7,ASSLRLGGTREQY
12,TRBV7-2,TRBJ1-2,ASSLSPSGDGYT
11,TRBV11-2,TRBJ2-1,ASRYRRVDEQF
14,TRBV12-3/TRBV12-4,TRBJ2-1,ASVTGTSGAYNEQF
13,TRBV6-5,TRBJ2-5,ASSYFQTGQETQY
12,TRBV12-3/TRBV12-4,TRBJ2-7,ASSFSGSTYEQY
12,TRBV11-1,TRBJ2-7,ASSLPDRSYEQY
13,TRBV7-2,TRBJ2-7,ASSSERLAVYEQY
12,TRBV12-3/TRBV12-4,TRBJ2-2,ASMTALIAGELF
13,TRBV7-6,TRBJ2-1,ASSFSGTGAIEQF
11,TRBV11-1,TRBJ1-1,ASSFFLDTEAF
13,TRBV21-1,TRBJ2-1,ASKAGLAGDHEQF
12,TRBV12-3/TRBV12-4,TRBJ1-1,ASSFSGENTEAF